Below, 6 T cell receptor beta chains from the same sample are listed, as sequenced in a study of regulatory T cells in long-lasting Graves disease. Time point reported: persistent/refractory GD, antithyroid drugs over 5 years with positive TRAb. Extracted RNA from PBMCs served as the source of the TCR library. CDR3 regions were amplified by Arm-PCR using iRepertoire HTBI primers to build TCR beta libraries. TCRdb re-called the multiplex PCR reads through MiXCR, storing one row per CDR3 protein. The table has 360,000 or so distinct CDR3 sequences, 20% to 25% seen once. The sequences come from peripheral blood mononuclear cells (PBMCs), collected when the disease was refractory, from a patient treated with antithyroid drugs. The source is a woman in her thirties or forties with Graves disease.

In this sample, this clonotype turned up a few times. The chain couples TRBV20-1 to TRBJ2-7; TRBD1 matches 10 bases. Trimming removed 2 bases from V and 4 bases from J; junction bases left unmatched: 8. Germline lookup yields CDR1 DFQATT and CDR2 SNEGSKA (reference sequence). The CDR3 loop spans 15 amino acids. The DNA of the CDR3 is TGCAGTGCTAGATCTGAGACAGGGGGCTTGTACGAGCAGTACTTC. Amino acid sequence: CSARSETGGLYEQYF.

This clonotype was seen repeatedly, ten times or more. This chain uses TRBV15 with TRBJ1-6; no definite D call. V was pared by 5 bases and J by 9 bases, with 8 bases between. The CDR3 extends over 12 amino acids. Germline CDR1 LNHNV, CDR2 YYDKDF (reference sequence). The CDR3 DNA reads TGTGCCACCAGCGGCCAAACTTCACCCCTCCACTTT. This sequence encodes CATSGQTSPLHF.

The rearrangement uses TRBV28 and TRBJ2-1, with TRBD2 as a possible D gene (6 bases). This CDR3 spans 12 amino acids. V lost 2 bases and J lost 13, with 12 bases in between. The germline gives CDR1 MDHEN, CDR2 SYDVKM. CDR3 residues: CASSLIGRDQFF. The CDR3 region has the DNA TGTGCCAGCAGTTTAATCGGGCGGGACCAGTTCTTC.

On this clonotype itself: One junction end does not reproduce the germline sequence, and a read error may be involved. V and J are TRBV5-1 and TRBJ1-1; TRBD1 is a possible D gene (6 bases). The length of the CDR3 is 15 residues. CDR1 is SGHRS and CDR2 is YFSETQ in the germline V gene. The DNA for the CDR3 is TGTGCCAGCAGCTGGAATAGGCAGGGGAGGGCTGAAGCTTTCTTT. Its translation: CASSWNRQGRAEAFF.

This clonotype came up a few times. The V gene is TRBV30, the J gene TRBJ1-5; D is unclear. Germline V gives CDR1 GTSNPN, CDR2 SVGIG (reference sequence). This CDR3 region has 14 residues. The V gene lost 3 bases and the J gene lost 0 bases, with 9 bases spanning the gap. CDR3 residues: CAWSDGNSNQPQHF. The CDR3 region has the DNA TGTGCCTGGAGCGACGGGAATAGCAATCAGCCCCAGCATTTT.

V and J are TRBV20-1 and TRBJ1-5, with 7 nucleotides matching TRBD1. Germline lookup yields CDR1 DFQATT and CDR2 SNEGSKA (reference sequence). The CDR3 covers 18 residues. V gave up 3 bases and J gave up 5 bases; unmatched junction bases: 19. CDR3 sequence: CSASGYGDSSKAYQPQHF. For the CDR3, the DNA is TGCAGTGCTAGTGGTTATGGGGACAGTAGTAAGGCATATCAGCCCCAGCATTTT.